This section outlines one TCR beta chain sequence together with its context. Its specificity is unknown. Time point specified: newly diagnosed GD, antithyroid drugs for less than 3 months. Researchers made the TCR library from RNA that was extracted from PBMCs. This specimen belongs to a study of regulatory T cells in long-lasting Graves disease. Study-wide results and limits: Thyroid tissue was not sampled; only peripheral blood was. Public clonotype sharing was higher in persistent than newly diagnosed patients.

V shed 5 bases, J shed 2 bases, and the junction held 8 bases outside the gene matches. Germline V gene sequence: CDR1 MNHEY, CDR2 SMNVEV (reference sequence). The CDR3 totals 16 residues. In building TCR beta libraries, iRepertoire HTBI primers were used together with Arm-PCR of CDR3 regions. TCRdb called the multiplex PCR reads again in MiXCR, with one record for every CDR3 protein. The sample holds around 320,000 distinct CDR3 sequences, 16% seen once. This sample was also put to use in a study of T cells in Graves' hyperthyroidism and ophthalmopathy. This second study says: Any patient presenting with uncontrolled infection, other autoimmune disease, pregnancy or lactation was left out. HTBI primers were employed in a first-round RT-PCR of the TCR CDR3.

This clonotype was sampled from a man aged 40-55 years with Graves disease. V gene TRBV27 combines with J gene TRBJ1-5, with 8 bases aligning to TRBD1. This specimen consisted of peripheral blood mononuclear cells (PBMCs), obtained at new diagnosis, from a patient treated with antithyroid drugs. The CDR3 nucleotides are TGTGCCAGCAGTACCCACAGGGGGGGGGGCAATCAGCCCCAGCATTTT. Amino acids: CASSTHRGGGNQPQHF.